The entry that follows covers one T cell receptor (beta chain) sequence. Its antigen remains unidentified. This specimen belongs to a study of monozygotic twins with inflammatory bowel disease. The study's findings and limits: Similarity of repertoires did not differ between concordant and discordant twins, possibly from limited power. For IBD, no single strong associated signal or clonotype was supported. There was no way to distinguish the different T cell subtypes.

This CDR3 is built from 15 residues. Germline V gives CDR1 MDHEN, CDR2 SYDVKM. Both the TCRalpha cDNA and the TCRbeta cDNA were taken through two nested PCRs, lasting approximately 16 and 9 cycles. TCRdb reanalyzed the 5' RACE reads, giving one entry per CDR3 protein sequence and no DNA. Recorded for this sample: approximately 140,000 distinct CDR3 sequences. Sample: blood. The source is a human donor with ulcerative colitis or Crohn's disease, or a healthy co-twin of an affected twin (not recorded which). The J gene is TRBJ2-7, the V gene TRBV28; the TRBD1 assignment by TCRdb is unverifiable without DNA. This CDR3 is CASSLPQGDFGEQYF.